This T cell receptor beta chain derives from a study of blood T cell repertoires in COVID-19. The table came from immunoSEQ multiplex PCR; TCRdb's copy has only in-frame clones and leaves some out. The sample has 150,000 or so clones; around 81% are singletons. The TCR sequence derives from a man between 60 and 70 years old with active or convalescent COVID-19. What was sequenced was peripheral blood.

CDR3 amino acids: CAAGGVSTDTQYF. CDR3 nucleotides: TGTGCCGCGGGGGGGGTAAGCACAGATACGCAGTATTTT. The chain is built from TRBV30 and TRBJ2-3; 9 nucleotides match TRBD2. From germline, CDR1 is GTSNPN and CDR2 SVGIG (reference sequence). The CDR3 length is 13 residues. V gave up 8 bases and J gave up 0 bases; unmatched junction bases: 3.